This TCR beta chain was identified in a study of radiotherapy plus CTLA-4 blockade in lung cancer. Background on the study: Patients showed objective responses in 15% to 20% of cases and disease control in under 40%.

The V end lost 0 bases, the J end lost 0 bases, and 17 bases lay between the germline ends. Germline values: CDR1 LGHNA, CDR2 YNFKEQ. The CDR3 has 18 amino acids. Comment on this clone: Its antigen is undetermined.

Those patients who had chemo-refractory metastatic non-small-cell lung cancer were given focal radiation along with CTLA-4 blockade through ipilimumab. The table came from immunoSEQ multiplex PCR; TCRdb's copy has only in-frame clones and leaves some out. The sample lists under 100,000 clones; about four fifths were seen once. General study points: In blood, TCR clones derived from the tumor expanded after radiotherapy plus ipilimumab.

This material consisted of peripheral blood, taken from a patient treated with radiotherapy plus ipilimumab. This TCR was recovered from a human donor with non-small cell lung cancer that progressed on radiotherapy plus ipilimumab. J is TRBJ1-1 and V is TRBV4-2; possible D gene TRBD1, 6 bases. CDR3 sequence reads: CASSQDSVGAVMNTEAFF. CDR3 in DNA: TGTGCCAGCAGCCAAGATTCCGTGGGGGCGGTGATGAACACTGAAGCTTTCTTT.